These 32 T cell receptor beta chains share one sample of origin, sequenced in a study of yellow fever vaccine responses in identical twins. TCRdb re-analysed the RT-PCR reads in MiXCR, keeping a single row per CDR3 protein. The profile covers 30,000 to 40,000 distinct CDR3 sequences, with less than 70% appearing a single time and 4.5% taken by the ten largest. The input for sequencing was T cells from blood (PBMCs), unsorted or a sorted subset (not recorded which), taken before or after yellow fever vaccination (not recorded which). These receptors were obtained from a woman younger than 30 who received the yellow fever vaccine.

V usage is TRBV7-8 and J usage is TRBJ1-5; D remains unclear. The CDR3 runs to 13 residues. V lost 1 base and J 7 bases, leaving 8 bases between the germline ends. Per germline, CDR1 SGHVS and CDR2 FQNEAQ. CDR3 nucleotide sequence: TGTGCCAGCAGCTTAGGGGTTCGGCAGCCCCAGCATTTT. Translating gives CASSLGVRQPQHF.

The chain uses TRBV2 and TRBJ2-7; D is possibly TRBD1 (6 bases). Germline V gene sequence: CDR1 SNHLY, CDR2 FYNNEI. The CDR3 extends over 11 amino acids. Trimming took 9 bases from V and 7 from J, leaving 13 bases between them. The CDR3: CASLTGLEQYV. CDR3 in DNA: TGTGCCAGTCTAACAGGGTTGGAGCAGTACGTC.

This clonotype was counted a few times. The V gene is TRBV12-3 or TRBV12-4, the J gene TRBJ2-2, with D possibly being TRBD1 (6 bases). The CDR3 consists of 14 residues. V lost 5 bases and J 7 bases, leaving 14 bases between the germline ends. The CDR3: CASSATGFGGELFF. CDR3 in DNA: TGTGCCAGCAGTGCTACAGGGTTTGGCGGGGAGCTGTTTTTT.

The chain joins TRBV7-6 to TRBJ2-7; D is uncertain. Germline lookup yields CDR1 SGHVS and CDR2 FNYEAQ. This CDR3 is built from 14 residues. V lost 1 base and J lost 3, with 10 bases in between. CDR3 DNA: TGTGCCAGCAGCTTAGACGTGGGGAACTACGAGCAGTACTTC. This translates into CASSLDVGNYEQYF. The full variable domain, its missing parts supplied by reference TRBV7-6 and TRBJ2-7, is GAGVSQSPRYKVTKRGQDVALRCDPISGHVSLYWYRQALGQGPEFLTYFNYEAQQDKSGLPNDRFSAERPEGSISTLTIQRTEQRDSAMYRCASSLDVGNYEQYFGPGTRLTVT.

This chain joins TRBV2 and TRBJ2-5, with unresolved D. Germline lookup yields CDR1 SNHLY and CDR2 FYNNEI. This CDR3 is 14 amino acids long. V was cut by 2 bases and J by 4 bases, with 11 bases left in between. DNA for the CDR3: TGTGCCAGCAGTGAATTGGTGGTGGGAGAGACCCAGTACTTC. Protein product: CASSELVVGETQYF.

In its sample, this clonotype was seen a few times. The rearrangement joins TRBV7-6 to TRBJ1-1; 9 bases agree with TRBD1. Germline V lookup: CDR1 SGHVS, CDR2 FNYEAQ. The length of the CDR3 is 15 residues. V gave up 5 bases and J gave up 2 bases; unmatched junction bases: 6. DNA for the CDR3: TGTGCCAGCAGCGACTACAGGGGGCGAAACACTGAAGCTTTCTTT. Translating gives CASSDYRGRNTEAFF.

The chain employs TRBV18 and TRBJ2-5; D not resolved. Germline-derived CDR1 and CDR2 are KGHSH and LQKENI. V was trimmed by 1 base and J by 1 base, leaving 10 bases between them. The CDR3 loop spans 15 amino acids. The CDR3 sequence is CASSPLQSPQETQYF. The CDR3 DNA follows: TGTGCCAGCTCACCACTGCAGTCACCCCAAGAGACCCAGTACTTC.

The chain links TRBV5-4 to TRBJ1-1, with TRBD1 identical over 10 bases. CDR3 length equals 15 residues. Trimming removed 4 bases from V and 6 bases from J; junction bases left unmatched: 9. Germline values: CDR1 SGHNT, CDR2 YYREEE (reference sequence). The CDR3 sequence is CASSPGTGVVSEAFF. The CDR3 coding sequence is TGTGCCAGCAGCCCCGGGACAGGGGTTGTCTCTGAAGCTTTCTTT.

The chain links TRBV6-1 to TRBJ1-6; D unclear. The CDR3 is 13 residues long. The V end was cut by 1 base, the J end by 4 bases, with 2 bases between. In germline, CDR1 is MNHNS, CDR2 SASEGT. CDR3 amino acids: CASSEEYNSPLHF. DNA for the CDR3: TGTGCCAGCAGTGAAGAATATAATTCACCCCTCCACTTT.

V usage is TRBV5-1 and J usage is TRBJ2-5; D possibly uses TRBD1 or TRBD2 (5 bases each). Trimming cost V 5 bases and J 2 bases, with 16 bases left between them. Germline lookup yields CDR1 SGHRS and CDR2 YFSETQ. CDR3 length equals 15 residues. In nucleotides, the CDR3 is TGCGCCAGCAGACCGACTCCGGGACGACAAGAGACCCAGTACTTC. The encoded protein is CASRPTPGRQETQYF. Supplemented by reference TRBV5-1 and TRBJ2-5, the full variable domain reads KAGVTQTPRYLIKTRGQQVTLSCSPISGHRSVSWYQQTPGQGLQFLFEYFSETQRNKGNFPGRFSGRQFSNSRSEMNVSTLELGDSALYLCASRPTPGRQETQYFGPGTRLLVL.

The count of this clonotype is one. This chain links TRBV18 with TRBJ2-7, with a possible D match to TRBD1 (5 bases). This CDR3 is built from 15 residues. Trimming removed 3 bases at V and 0 bases at J, with 12 bases between. CDR1 and CDR2 from the germline V gene are KGHSH and LQKENI. The CDR3 region is CASSPQGTSSYEQYF. The CDR3 region has the DNA TGTGCCAGCTCACCCCAGGGTACGAGCTCCTACGAGCAGTACTTC.

The chain has TRBV11-3 and TRBJ1-6, with a tentative D call TRBD1 (5 bases). Trimming removed 5 bases at V and 5 bases at J, with 13 bases between. CDR1 is SGHNT and CDR2 is YENEEA in the germline V gene. The CDR3 totals 15 residues. DNA for the CDR3: TGTGCCAGCAGCATTCTTCGGGGGGATAATTCACCCCTCCACTTT. Translated: CASSILRGDNSPLHF.

The genes are TRBV5-1 and TRBJ2-2; tentative D call: TRBD2 (5 bases). Trimming cost V 4 bases and J 0 bases, with 10 bases left between them. CDR1 and CDR2 from the germline V gene are SGHRS and YFSETQ. The CDR3 sequence is 15 residues long. CDR3 DNA: TGCGCCAGCAGCCGACTACAAGCGAACACCGGGGAGCTGTTTTTT. Amino acids: CASSRLQANTGELFF.

The chain has TRBV12-3 or TRBV12-4 and TRBJ1-6; TRBD1 is a possible D gene (5 bases). The CDR3 runs to 15 residues. V lost 1 base, J lost 13 bases, and 17 bases lay in between. CDR3 coding DNA: TGTGCCAGCAGTTTAGGGGGGGACCGTTTACGGCCCCTCCACTTT. It codes for CASSLGGDRLRPLHF.

The rearrangement joins TRBV18 to TRBJ2-7; 12 positions match TRBD2. J was trimmed by 6 bases and V by 5 bases; bases with no gene match: 11. The CDR3 sequence is 16 residues long. Germline CDR1 and CDR2: KGHSH and LQKENI. The CDR3 region is CASSSLTSGSGGEQYF. DNA for the CDR3: TGTGCCAGCTCATCCTTGACTAGCGGGAGCGGGGGCGAGCAGTACTTC.

The chain recombines TRBV6-2 or TRBV6-3 with TRBJ1-1; D unclear. CDR3 length: 12 amino acids. Germline V gene sequence: CDR1 MNHEY, CDR2 SVGEGT. Trimming took off 2 bases at V and 2 bases at J, with 3 bases between the two ends. In DNA form, the CDR3 reads TGTGCCAGCAGTTACACCAACACTGAAGCTTTCTTT. It translates to CASSYTNTEAFF.

This clonotype was detected only once. CDR3 in DNA: TGTGCCAGCTCAGCTCGGGACAGGGGAACAGATACGCAGTATTTT. Residues: CASSARDRGTDTQYF. The chain is built from TRBV18 and TRBJ2-3, with 10 bases fitting TRBD1. The CDR3 length is 15 residues. From germline, CDR1 is KGHSH and CDR2 LQKENI. V gave up 5 bases and J gave up 3 bases; unmatched junction bases: 5.

The chain couples TRBV5-5 to TRBJ2-3, with D uncertain. The V end was cut by 4 bases, the J end by 1 base, with 13 bases between. The length of the CDR3 is 15 residues. Germline CDR1 reads SGHKS; CDR2 reads YYEKEE (reference sequence). The chain's CDR3 is CASSQQGWGTDTQYF. For the CDR3, the DNA is TGTGCCAGCAGCCAGCAAGGGTGGGGCACAGATACGCAGTATTTT.

The V call is TRBV12-3 or TRBV12-4, the J call TRBJ1-4, with unresolved D. The CDR3 contains 15 residues. Trimming cost V 5 bases and J 2 bases, with 12 bases left between them. The CDR3 is CASSRGRGTNEKLFF. CDR3 DNA: TGTGCCAGCAGTCGCGGGAGAGGGACTAATGAAAAACTGTTTTTT.

The V and J genes are TRBV4-2 and TRBJ1-2; 8 nucleotides match TRBD1. V shed 4 bases, J shed 5 bases, and the junction held 6 bases outside the gene matches. Per the germline V gene, CDR1 is LGHNA and CDR2 is YNFKEQ. The CDR3 has 14 amino acids. CDR3 protein: CASSPGGHGYGYTF. CDR3 nucleotides: TGTGCCAGCAGCCCAGGGGGCCATGGGTATGGCTACACCTTC.

Only a few counts were recorded for this clonotype. The chain is built from TRBV20-1 and TRBJ1-2; D might be TRBD1 (6 bases). Trimming cost V 7 bases and J 8 bases, with 14 bases left between them. There are 11 residues in the CDR3. Germline CDR1 reads DFQATT; CDR2 reads SNEGSKA (reference sequence). The CDR3 here is CSDEGGQGYTF. The CDR3 nucleotides read TGCAGTGATGAGGGGGGGCAGGGCTACACCTTC.

This rearrangement joins TRBV29-1 to TRBJ2-1, with 8 bases aligning to TRBD2. With V trimmed by 7 bases and J by 0 bases, 8 bases remained unmatched. The CDR3 loop spans 15 amino acids. Germline V gene data show CDR1 as SQVTM and CDR2 as ANQGSEA. The CDR3 here is CSAEAGGDSYNEQFF. CDR3 bases: TGCAGCGCAGAGGCGGGAGGAGACTCCTACAATGAGCAGTTCTTC.

The gene calls are TRBV4-1 and TRBJ1-4; TRBD1 might be the D (5 bases). Germline V gives CDR1 MGHRA, CDR2 YSYEKL. The CDR3 sequence is 15 residues long. The V gene lost 3 bases and the J gene lost 5 bases, with 13 bases spanning the gap. Here the CDR3 DNA reads TGCGCCAGCAGCCACTTTTGGCGGGGGAATGAAAAACTGTTTTTT. It codes for CASSHFWRGNEKLFF.

The chain is built from TRBV21-1 and TRBJ2-1. TRBV21-1 is tagged as a pseudogene. This CDR3 comprises 12 residues. CDR3 DNA: TGTGCCAGCACGAATACCTACAATGAGCAGTTCTTC. Its protein product is CASTNTYNEQFF.

The V call is TRBV18, the J call TRBJ1-1; 8 nucleotides match TRBD1. Germline V gene data show CDR1 as KGHSH and CDR2 as LQKENI. With V trimmed by 5 bases and J by 6 bases, 2 bases remained unmatched. The CDR3 sequence is 12 residues long. This CDR3 is CASSVQGAEAFF. The CDR3, as DNA: TGTGCCAGCTCAGTACAGGGGGCTGAAGCTTTCTTT.

J is TRBJ2-1 and V is TRBV19; a weak D match, TRBD1 (5 bases). The V end lost 10 bases, the J end lost 2 bases, and 15 bases lay between the germline ends. Looked up from germline, CDR1 is LNHDA and CDR2 is SQIVND (reference sequence). There are 14 residues in the CDR3. The CDR3 DNA reads TGTGCCACCCGTAGGGGCGGACCCTACAATGAGCAGTTCTTC. Translated, it gives CATRRGGPYNEQFF. Looking up the rest from reference TRBV19 and TRBJ2-1 gives the full variable domain: DGGITQSPKYLFRKEGQNVTLSCEQNLNHDAMYWYRQDPGQGLRLIYYSQIVNDFQKGDIAEGYSVSREKKESFPLTVTSAQKNPTAFYLCATRRGGPYNEQFFGPGTRLTVL.

The rearrangement joins TRBV2 to TRBJ2-7; the match to TRBD2 covers 11 bases. CDR3 length equals 17 residues. J was trimmed by 3 bases and V by 4 bases; bases with no gene match: 11. Germline lookup yields CDR1 SNHLY and CDR2 FYNNEI. CDR3 amino acids: CASSGREGTSGSYEQYF. DNA of the CDR3: TGTGCCAGCAGTGGAAGGGAGGGAACTAGCGGGAGCTACGAGCAGTACTTC.

The chain joins TRBV2 to TRBJ2-3, with 8 bases aligning to TRBD2. V lost 5 bases to trimming and J lost 14 bases; unmatched junction nucleotides: 15. This CDR3 spans 14 amino acids. Germline V gene sequence: CDR1 SNHLY, CDR2 FYNNEI. CDR3 nucleotide sequence: TGTGCCAGCAGTAGCGGGGGATTCACAGATACCCCGTATTTT. It encodes CASSSGGFTDTPYF.

The genes are TRBV7-2 and TRBJ1-1; TRBD1 agrees at 8 bases. Germline loops: CDR1 SGHTA, CDR2 FQGNSA. This CDR3 has 13 amino acids. J was trimmed by 12 bases and V by 0 bases; bases with no gene match: 6. Written as DNA, the CDR3 is TGTGCCAGCAGCTTAGCGTTGGACAGGGCCCCTTTCTTT. This sequence encodes CASSLALDRAPFF.

The CDR3 here is CAGYGDTQYF. DNA for the CDR3: TGTGCCGGGTACGGTGATACGCAGTATTTT. J is TRBJ2-3 and V is TRBV11-1; D not certain. This CDR3 is built from 10 residues. Per the germline V gene, CDR1 is SGHAT and CDR2 is FQDESV (reference sequence). The V end lost 11 bases, the J end lost 6 bases, and 9 bases lay between the germline ends.

The V and J genes are TRBV6-1 and TRBJ2-3, with TRBD2 matching 9 bases. The germline V gene encodes CDR1 MNHNS and CDR2 SASEGT. This CDR3 is built from 15 residues. V lost 6 bases to trimming and J lost 2 bases; unmatched junction nucleotides: 6. The CDR3 sequence: CASSRLAGPTDTQYF. CDR3 bases: TGTGCCAGCAGCCGTCTAGCGGGGCCCACAGATACGCAGTATTTT.

This sequence joins TRBV5-4 and TRBJ1-1; D remains unclear. CDR3 length equals 16 residues. V was trimmed by 0 bases and J by 1 base, leaving 13 bases between them. The germline V gene encodes CDR1 SGHNT and CDR2 YYREEE (reference sequence). CDR3 DNA: TGTGCCAGCAGCTTGGTGGGGTCGCGGGGGAACACTGAAGCTTTCTTT. Translation: CASSLVGSRGNTEAFF.